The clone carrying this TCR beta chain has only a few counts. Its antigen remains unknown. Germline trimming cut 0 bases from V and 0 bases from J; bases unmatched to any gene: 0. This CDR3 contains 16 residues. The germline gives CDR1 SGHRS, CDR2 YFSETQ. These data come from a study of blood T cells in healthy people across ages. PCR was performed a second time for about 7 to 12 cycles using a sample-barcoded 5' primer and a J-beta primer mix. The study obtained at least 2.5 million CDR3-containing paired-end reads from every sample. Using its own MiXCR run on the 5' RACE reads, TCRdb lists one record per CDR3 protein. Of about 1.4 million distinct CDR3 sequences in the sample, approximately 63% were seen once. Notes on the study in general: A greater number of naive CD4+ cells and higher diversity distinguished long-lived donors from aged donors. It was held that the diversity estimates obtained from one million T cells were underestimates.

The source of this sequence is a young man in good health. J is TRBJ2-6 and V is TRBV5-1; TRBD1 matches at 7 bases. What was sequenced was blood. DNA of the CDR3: TGCGCCAGCAGCTTGGAGGGGGCCTCTGGGGCCAACGTCCTGACTTTC. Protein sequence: CASSLEGASGANVLTF.